This T cell receptor (beta chain) was captured by sequencing in a study of cytomegalovirus exposure and HLA in healthy donors. Points on this clone: Its cognate antigen is unknown.

General study points: Reports state that TCR beta sequences accurately predicted most subjects' HLA-A and HLA-B alleles.

Vbeta (60) and Jbeta (13) primers were used in the PCR. Measured with immunoSEQ multiplex PCR; TCRdb has only the in-frame clones, and not every one. The sample lists 100,000 to 150,000 clones, around 72% seen once, with less than 5% in the top ten. CDR1 is MGHDK, CDR2 SYGVNS, per germline. The CDR3 contains 13 residues. V lost 5 bases and J 4 bases, leaving 10 bases between the germline ends. The gene calls are TRBV25-1 and TRBJ2-3, with no clear D. The clonotype originates from a man younger than 45 in good health and CMV-seronegative. Input material: PBMCs. Here the CDR3 reads CASSLPWSDTQYF. The CDR3 region has the DNA TGTGCCAGCAGTCTACCCTGGTCAGATACGCAGTATTTT.